Below, one T cell receptor beta chain is given with its context. Clones were sequenced by immunoSEQ multiplex PCR, and TCRdb holds only the in-frame ones, with some missing. The sample lists about 130,000 clones; around nine tenths were seen once. Trimming cost V 6 bases and J 0 bases, with 12 bases left between them. CDR3 length: 15 amino acids. In germline, CDR1 is MNHEY, CDR2 SMNVEV (reference sequence). This sample stems from a study of blood T cell repertoires in COVID-19. Overall study context: Some COVID-19 samples were acute and others convalescent; all came from the United States, Italy and Spain. From T cells, B-cell-depleted T cells, or PBMCs came the material, which was cDNA or gDNA.

The sample consisted of peripheral blood. The chain combines TRBV27 with TRBJ2-1; D is possibly TRBD2 (5 bases). The receptor was derived from a man aged 45-65 years with active COVID-19. The CDR3 DNA reads TGTGCCAGCAGACCCGGGGTAAGCTCCTACAATGAGCAGTTCTTC. As protein: CASRPGVSSYNEQFF.